This TCR beta chain was captured in a study of CD8+ T cells in alopecia areata. Across the study: Treatment comprised oral tofacitinib, 5 to 10 mg twice daily, in treated patients.

Extraction and reverse transcription of RNA yielded cDNA as the sequencing template. Here immunoSEQ multiplex PCR was the method, and the copy in TCRdb shows in-frame clones only, minus some. Among 200,000 to 250,000 clones, around 65% were seen once, and the ten largest hold roughly 4.2%. Described treatment: oral pan-JAK inhibitor, 5-10 mg twice daily. Obtained from alopecia areata patients were lesional scalp punch biopsies along with peripheral blood. The specimen comprised CD4+ T cells sorted from blood, sampled at week 4, from a patient treated with tofacitinib. This TCR was recovered from a human donor with alopecia areata.

The CDR3 loop is CASSQEASVQTQYF. DNA for the CDR3: TGCGCCAGCAGCCAAGAGGCTAGCGTCCAGACCCAGTACTTC. This sequence joins TRBV4-1 and TRBJ2-5; possibly TRBD2 for D (6 bases). The CDR3 covers 14 residues. CDR1 is MGHRA and CDR2 is YSYEKL in the germline V gene. Trimming removed 0 bases from V and 6 bases from J, with 11 bases in between.